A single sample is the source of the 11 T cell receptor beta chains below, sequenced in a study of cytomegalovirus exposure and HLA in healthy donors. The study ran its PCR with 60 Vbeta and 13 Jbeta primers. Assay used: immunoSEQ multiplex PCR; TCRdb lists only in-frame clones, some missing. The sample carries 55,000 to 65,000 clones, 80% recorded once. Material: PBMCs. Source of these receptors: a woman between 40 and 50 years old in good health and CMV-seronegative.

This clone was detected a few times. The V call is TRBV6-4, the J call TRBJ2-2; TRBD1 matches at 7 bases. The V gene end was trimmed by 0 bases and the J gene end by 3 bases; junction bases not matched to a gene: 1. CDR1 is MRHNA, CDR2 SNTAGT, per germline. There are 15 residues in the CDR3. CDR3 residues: CASSDSGTDTGELFF. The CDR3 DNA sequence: TGTGCCAGCAGTGACTCTGGGACAGACACCGGGGAGCTGTTTTTT.

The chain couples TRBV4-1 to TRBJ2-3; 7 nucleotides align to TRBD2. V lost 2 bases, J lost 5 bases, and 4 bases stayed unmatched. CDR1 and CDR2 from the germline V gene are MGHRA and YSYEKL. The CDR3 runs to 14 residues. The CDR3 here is CASSQSGTIDTQYF. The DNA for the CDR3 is TGCGCCAGCAGCCAAAGCGGGACGATAGATACGCAGTATTTT.

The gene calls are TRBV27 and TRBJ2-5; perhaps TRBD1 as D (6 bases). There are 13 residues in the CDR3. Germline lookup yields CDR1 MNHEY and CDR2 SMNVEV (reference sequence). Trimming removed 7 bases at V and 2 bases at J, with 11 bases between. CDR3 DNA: TGTGCCAGCAAAACAGGGCTTCAAGAGACCCAGTACTTC. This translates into CASKTGLQETQYF.

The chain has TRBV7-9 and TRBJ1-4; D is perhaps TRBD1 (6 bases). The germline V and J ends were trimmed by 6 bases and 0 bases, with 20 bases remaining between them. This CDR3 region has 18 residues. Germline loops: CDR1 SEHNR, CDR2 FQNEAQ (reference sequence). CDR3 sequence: CASSSLGGQGATNEKLFF. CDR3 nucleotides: TGTGCCAGCAGTTCCCTGGGGGGGCAGGGCGCAACTAATGAAAAACTGTTTTTT.

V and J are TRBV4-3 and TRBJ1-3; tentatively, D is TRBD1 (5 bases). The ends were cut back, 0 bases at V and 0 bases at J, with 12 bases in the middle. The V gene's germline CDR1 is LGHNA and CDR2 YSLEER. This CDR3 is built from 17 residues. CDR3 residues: CASSQEASGLSGNTIYF. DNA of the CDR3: TGCGCCAGCAGCCAAGAAGCTTCAGGGCTCTCTGGAAACACCATATATTTT.

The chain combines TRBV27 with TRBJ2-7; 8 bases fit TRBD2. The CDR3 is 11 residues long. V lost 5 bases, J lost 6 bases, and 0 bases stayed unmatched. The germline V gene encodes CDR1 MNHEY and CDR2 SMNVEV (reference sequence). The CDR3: CASSSGGEQYF. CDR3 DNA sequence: TGTGCCAGCAGTAGCGGGGGCGAGCAGTACTTC.

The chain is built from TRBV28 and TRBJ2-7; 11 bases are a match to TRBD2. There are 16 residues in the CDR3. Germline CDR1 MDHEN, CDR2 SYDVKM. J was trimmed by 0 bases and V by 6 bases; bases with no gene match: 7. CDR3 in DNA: TGTGCCAGCAGAGGACTAGCGGGCGGAGGCTCCTACGAGCAGTACTTC. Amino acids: CASRGLAGGGSYEQYF.

The CDR3, as DNA: TGTGCCAGCAGCCAATCGGGGGCGGGGGAGGATACGCAGTATTTT. Protein sequence: CASSQSGAGEDTQYF. V and J are TRBV4-2 and TRBJ2-3; D is possibly TRBD2 (7 bases). V was trimmed by 2 bases and J by 6 bases, leaving 15 bases between them. Germline CDR1 LGHNA, CDR2 YNFKEQ. The CDR3 has 15 residues.

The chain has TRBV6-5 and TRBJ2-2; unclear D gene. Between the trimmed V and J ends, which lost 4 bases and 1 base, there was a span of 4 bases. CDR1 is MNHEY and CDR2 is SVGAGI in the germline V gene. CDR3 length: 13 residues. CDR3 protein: CASSSVNTGELFF. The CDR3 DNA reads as TGTGCCAGCAGTTCAGTGAACACCGGGGAGCTGTTTTTT.

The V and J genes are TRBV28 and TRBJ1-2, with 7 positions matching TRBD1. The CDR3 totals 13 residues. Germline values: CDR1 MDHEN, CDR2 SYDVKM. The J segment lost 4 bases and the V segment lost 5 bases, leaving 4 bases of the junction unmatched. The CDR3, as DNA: TGTGCCAGCAGTCCCGGGGACAGCTATGGCTACACCTTC. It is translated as CASSPGDSYGYTF.

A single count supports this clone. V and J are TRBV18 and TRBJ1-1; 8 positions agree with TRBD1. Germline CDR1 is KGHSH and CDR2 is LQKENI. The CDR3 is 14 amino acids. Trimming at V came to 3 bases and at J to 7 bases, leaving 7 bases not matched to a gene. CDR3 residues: CASSPGQGSSEAFF. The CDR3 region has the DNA TGTGCCAGCTCACCTGGACAGGGTTCGAGTGAAGCTTTCTTT.